A single sample is the source of the 6 T cell receptor beta chains below, sequenced in a study of T cell repertoires in cytomegalovirus infection. One entry per CDR3 protein, called by TCRdb with MiXCR from the reads. The data contain tens of thousands of distinct CDR3 sequences, about 19% of them singletons. These receptors have no known antigen. The source material was CD8+ T cells from cultured PBMCs, sampled from culture after CMV antigen stimulation. The receptors come from a human donor in good health (CMV status not recorded). Some clones in this sample may be carry-over from other donors' samples.

In its sample, this clonotype was seen a few times. The rearrangement links TRBV7-9 to TRBJ2-3; D gene uncertain. This CDR3 has 18 residues. Germline CDR1 SEHNR, CDR2 FQNEAQ (reference sequence). Deletions cut 4 bases from V and 2 bases from J, with 22 bases between. Here the CDR3 DNA reads TGTGCCAGCAGCTCATCTTCACATTATAGAGAGGACACAGATACGCAGTATTTT. Translating gives CASSSSSHYREDTDTQYF.

The rearrangement links TRBV5-1 to TRBJ1-2; maybe TRBD1 (5 bases). Trimming removed 2 bases at V and 8 bases at J, with 25 bases between. The CDR3 totals 17 residues. CDR1 is SGHRS and CDR2 is YFSETQ in the germline V gene. The CDR3 DNA sequence: TGCGCCAGCAGCTTTGACGCGATTTGGGACGGCCATTGGGGCTACACCTTC. Translating it yields CASSFDAIWDGHWGYTF. The full variable domain, its missing parts supplied by reference TRBV5-1 and TRBJ1-2, is KAGVTQTPRYLIKTRGQQVTLSCSPISGHRSVSWYQQTPGQGLQFLFEYFSETQRNKGNFPGRFSGRQFSNSRSEMNVSTLELGDSALYLCASSFDAIWDGHWGYTFGSGTRLTVV.

This clonotype was counted only a few times. The V and J genes are TRBV12-3 or TRBV12-4 and TRBJ2-7; D unresolved. The CDR3 covers 12 residues. V lost 5 bases, J lost 5 bases, and 10 bases lay in between. The CDR3 DNA is TGTGCCAGCAGTCTCAGGTACCACGAGCAGTACTTC. It specifies CASSLRYHEQYF.

In this sample, this clonotype turned up a few times. This chain connects TRBV19 to TRBJ2-5; D uncertain. The CDR3 has 13 amino acids. The V gene's germline CDR1 is LNHDA and CDR2 SQIVND (reference sequence). Trimming cost V 6 bases and J 3 bases, with 11 bases left between them. CDR3 nucleotide sequence: TGTGCCAGTAGGCCCTATTCCGAAGAGACCCAGTACTTC. Translation gives CASRPYSEETQYF. Full variable domain (outside the CDR3, taken from reference TRBV19 and TRBJ2-5): DGGITQSPKYLFRKEGQNVTLSCEQNLNHDAMYWYRQDPGQGLRLIYYSQIVNDFQKGDIAEGYSVSREKKESFPLTVTSAQKNPTAFYLCASRPYSEETQYFGPGTRLLVL.

This clonotype showed up just a few times. The chain recombines TRBV27 with TRBJ1-6, with unresolved D. Trimming took off 6 bases at V and 8 bases at J, with 8 bases between the two ends. The CDR3 has 12 residues. Germline lookup yields CDR1 MNHEY and CDR2 SMNVEV (reference sequence). The CDR3 is CASRRADSPLHF. The CDR3, as DNA: TGTGCCAGCAGAAGGGCTGATTCACCCCTCCACTTT.

This clonotype has just a few counts. This chain uses TRBV6-1 with TRBJ2-1; D remains unclear. The CDR3 has 13 amino acids. The V gene lost 0 bases and the J gene lost 3 bases, with 3 bases spanning the gap. Germline CDR1 MNHNS, CDR2 SASEGT. Here the CDR3 reads CASSEAFYNEQFF. The CDR3 DNA follows: TGTGCCAGCAGTGAAGCATTCTACAATGAGCAGTTCTTC.